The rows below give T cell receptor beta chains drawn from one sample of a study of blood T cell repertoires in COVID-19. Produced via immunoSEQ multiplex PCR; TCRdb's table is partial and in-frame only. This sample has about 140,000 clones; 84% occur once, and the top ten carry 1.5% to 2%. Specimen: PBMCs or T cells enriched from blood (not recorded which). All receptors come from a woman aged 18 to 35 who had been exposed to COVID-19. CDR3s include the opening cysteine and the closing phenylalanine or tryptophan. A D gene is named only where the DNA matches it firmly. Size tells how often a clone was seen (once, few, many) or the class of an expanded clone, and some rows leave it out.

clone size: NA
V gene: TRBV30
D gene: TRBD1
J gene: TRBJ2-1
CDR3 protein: CAWRRGQANYNEQFF
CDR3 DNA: TGTGCCTGGAGGCGGGGACAGGCAAACTACAATGAGCAGTTCTTC

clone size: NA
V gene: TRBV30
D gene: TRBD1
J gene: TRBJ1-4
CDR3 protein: CAWSQGQGVREKLFF
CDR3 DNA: TGTGCCTGGAGTCAAGGACAGGGGGTTCGAGAAAAACTGTTTTTT

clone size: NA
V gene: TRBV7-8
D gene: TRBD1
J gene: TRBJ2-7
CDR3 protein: CASSANPDRTGTYEQYF
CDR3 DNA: TGTGCCAGCAGCGCCAACCCAGATCGGACAGGAACCTACGAGCAGTACTTC

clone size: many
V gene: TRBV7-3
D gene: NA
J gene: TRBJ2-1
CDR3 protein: CASSPQASLNNEQFF
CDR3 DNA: TGTGCCAGCAGCCCCCAAGCATCCCTAAACAATGAGCAGTTCTTC

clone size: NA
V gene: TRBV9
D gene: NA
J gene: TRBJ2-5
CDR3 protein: CASSVGAGTRGNPETQYF
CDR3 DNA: TGTGCCAGCAGCGTAGGAGCGGGGACCAGGGGAAACCCAGAGACCCAGTACTTC

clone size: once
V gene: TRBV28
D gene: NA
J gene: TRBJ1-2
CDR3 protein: CASSSGIRRTTF
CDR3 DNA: TGTGCCAGCAGTTCGGGGATCCGCCGAACGACCTTC

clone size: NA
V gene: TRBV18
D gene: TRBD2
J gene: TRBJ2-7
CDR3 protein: CASSPGTSGYEQYF
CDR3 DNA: TGTGCCAGCTCACCAGGGACTAGCGGTTACGAGCAGTACTTC

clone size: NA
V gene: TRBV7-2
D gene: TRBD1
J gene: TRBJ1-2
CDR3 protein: CASRSTGTALGVGYTF
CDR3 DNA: TGTGCCAGCAGATCAACAGGGACAGCACTTGGTGTTGGCTACACCTTC

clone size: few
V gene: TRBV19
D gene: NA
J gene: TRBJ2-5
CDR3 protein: CASSITRQETQYF
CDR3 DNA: TGTGCCAGTAGTATAACCAGACAAGAGACCCAGTACTTC

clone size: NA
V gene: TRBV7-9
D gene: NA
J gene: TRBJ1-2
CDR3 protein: CASSLGQYGYTF
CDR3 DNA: TGTGCCAGCAGCTTAGGACAGTATGGCTACACCTTC

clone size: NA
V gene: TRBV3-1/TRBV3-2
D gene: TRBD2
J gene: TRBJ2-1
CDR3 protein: CASSQWHLGTSGSDEQFF
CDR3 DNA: TGTGCCAGCAGCCAATGGCATTTAGGGACTAGCGGGAGCGATGAGCAGTTCTTC

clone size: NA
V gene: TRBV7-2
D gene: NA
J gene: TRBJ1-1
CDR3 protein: CASSPGQNTEAFF
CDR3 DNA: TGTGCCAGCAGCCCGGGACAGAACACTGAAGCTTTCTTT

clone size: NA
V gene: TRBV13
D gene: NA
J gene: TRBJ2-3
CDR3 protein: CASSSRGGTDTQYF
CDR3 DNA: TGTGCCAGCAGCTCCAGGGGAGGCACAGATACGCAGTATTTT

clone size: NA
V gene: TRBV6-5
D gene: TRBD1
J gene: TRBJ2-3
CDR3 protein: CASSRQGAGTDTQYF
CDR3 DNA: TGTGCCAGCAGCCGACAGGGGGCCGGCACAGATACGCAGTATTTT

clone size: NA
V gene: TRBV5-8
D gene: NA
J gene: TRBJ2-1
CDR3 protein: CASSPNPRGLSYNEQFF
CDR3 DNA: TGTGCCAGCAGCCCGAACCCTCGAGGATTGTCCTACAATGAGCAGTTCTTC

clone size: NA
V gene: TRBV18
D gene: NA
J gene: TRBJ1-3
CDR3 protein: CASSPSGGNTIYF
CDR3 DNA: TGTGCCAGCTCACCTTCAGGGGGAAACACCATATATTTT

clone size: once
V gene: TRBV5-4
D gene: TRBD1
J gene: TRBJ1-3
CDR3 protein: CASSPGDRAAGNTIYF
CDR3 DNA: TGTGCCAGCAGCCCAGGGGACAGGGCGGCTGGAAACACCATATATTTT

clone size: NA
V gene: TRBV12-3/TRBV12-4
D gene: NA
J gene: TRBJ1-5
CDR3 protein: CASSLTNQPQHF
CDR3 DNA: TGTGCCAGCAGTTTAACAAATCAGCCCCAGCATTTT

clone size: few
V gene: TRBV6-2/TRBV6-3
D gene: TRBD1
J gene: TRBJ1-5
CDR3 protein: CASSLRTGGVSNQPQHF
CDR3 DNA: TGTGCCAGCAGCCTCCGGACAGGGGGGGTGAGCAATCAGCCCCAGCATTTT

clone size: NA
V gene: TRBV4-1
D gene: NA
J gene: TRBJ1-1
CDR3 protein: CASSQKTGRGNTEAFF
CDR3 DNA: TGCGCCAGCAGCCAAAAAACAGGGAGAGGGAACACTGAAGCTTTCTTT

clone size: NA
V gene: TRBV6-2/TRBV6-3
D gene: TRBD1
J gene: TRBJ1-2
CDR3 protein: CASSYSDQGGYGYTF
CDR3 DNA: TGTGCCAGCAGTTACTCGGATCAGGGGGGCTATGGCTACACCTTC

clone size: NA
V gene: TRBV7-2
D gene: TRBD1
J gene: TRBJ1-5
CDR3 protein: CASSLGYRGRNQPQHF
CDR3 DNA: TGTGCCAGCAGCTTAGGGTACAGGGGAAGAAATCAGCCCCAGCATTTT

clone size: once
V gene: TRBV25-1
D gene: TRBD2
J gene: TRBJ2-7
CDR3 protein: CASSEGGGGYEQYF
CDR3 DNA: TGTGCCAGCAGTGAGGGTGGGGGGGGCTACGAGCAGTACTTC

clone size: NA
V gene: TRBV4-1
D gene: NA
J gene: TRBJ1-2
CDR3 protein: CASSQVLINYGYTF
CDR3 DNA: TGCGCCAGCAGCCAAGTTTTAATTAACTATGGCTACACCTTC

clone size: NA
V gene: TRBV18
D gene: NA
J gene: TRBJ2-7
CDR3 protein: CASSPEHGVTYEQYF
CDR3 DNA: TGTGCCAGCTCACCGGAACACGGGGTTACCTACGAGCAGTACTTC

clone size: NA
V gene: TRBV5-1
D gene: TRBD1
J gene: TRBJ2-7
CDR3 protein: CASSLVSGGMYEQYF
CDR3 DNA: TGCGCCAGCAGCTTGGTGTCAGGGGGCATGTACGAGCAGTACTTC

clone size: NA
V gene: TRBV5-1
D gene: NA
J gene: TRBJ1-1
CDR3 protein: CASSLGGTMNTEAFF
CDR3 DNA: TGCGCCAGCAGCTTGGGAGGCACGATGAACACTGAAGCTTTCTTT

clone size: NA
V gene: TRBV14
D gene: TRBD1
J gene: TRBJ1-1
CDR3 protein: CASSLLLGQEAFF
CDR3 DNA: TGTGCCAGCAGCCTCTTATTGGGACAGGAAGCTTTCTTT

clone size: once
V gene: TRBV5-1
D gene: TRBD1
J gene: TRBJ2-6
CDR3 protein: CASSLGQGAGGANVLTF
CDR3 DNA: TGCGCCAGCAGCTTGGGGCAGGGGGCTGGTGGGGCCAACGTCCTGACTTTC

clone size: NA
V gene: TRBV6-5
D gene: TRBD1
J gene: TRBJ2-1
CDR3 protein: CASSLTGVSYNEQFF
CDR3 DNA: TGTGCCAGCAGCCTGACAGGGGTGTCCTACAATGAGCAGTTCTTC

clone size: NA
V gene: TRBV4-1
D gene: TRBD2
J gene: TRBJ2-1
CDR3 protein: CASSPGLTSGEQFF
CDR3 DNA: TGCGCCAGCAGCCCCGGACTGACTAGCGGAGAGCAGTTCTTC